What follows describes a single TCR beta chain. Patients had newly diagnosed, untreated stage II-IVA oral cavity squamous cell carcinoma. TCRdb's copy holds only in-frame clones and misses some; the assay was immunoSEQ multiplex PCR. The repertoire includes more than 15,000 clones, 60% to 80% of them detected once, and around 2.7% sits in the top ten. This sample is drawn from a study of neoadjuvant anti-PD-1 for oral cavity cancer. In germline, CDR1 is LNHDA, CDR2 SQIVND (reference sequence). Germline trimming cut 7 bases from V and 2 bases from J; bases unmatched to any gene: 1. This CDR3 is 15 amino acids long.

This chain joins TRBV19 and TRBJ2-1; the match to TRBD2 covers 14 bases. The receptor's source is a person aged 40 to 85 with oral cavity squamous cell carcinoma. The source material was PBMCs, sampled before nivolumab (anti-PD-1) treatment. CDR3 sequence: CASTGLAGAYNEQFF. CDR3 in DNA: TGTGCCAGTACGGGACTAGCGGGAGCCTACAATGAGCAGTTCTTC.